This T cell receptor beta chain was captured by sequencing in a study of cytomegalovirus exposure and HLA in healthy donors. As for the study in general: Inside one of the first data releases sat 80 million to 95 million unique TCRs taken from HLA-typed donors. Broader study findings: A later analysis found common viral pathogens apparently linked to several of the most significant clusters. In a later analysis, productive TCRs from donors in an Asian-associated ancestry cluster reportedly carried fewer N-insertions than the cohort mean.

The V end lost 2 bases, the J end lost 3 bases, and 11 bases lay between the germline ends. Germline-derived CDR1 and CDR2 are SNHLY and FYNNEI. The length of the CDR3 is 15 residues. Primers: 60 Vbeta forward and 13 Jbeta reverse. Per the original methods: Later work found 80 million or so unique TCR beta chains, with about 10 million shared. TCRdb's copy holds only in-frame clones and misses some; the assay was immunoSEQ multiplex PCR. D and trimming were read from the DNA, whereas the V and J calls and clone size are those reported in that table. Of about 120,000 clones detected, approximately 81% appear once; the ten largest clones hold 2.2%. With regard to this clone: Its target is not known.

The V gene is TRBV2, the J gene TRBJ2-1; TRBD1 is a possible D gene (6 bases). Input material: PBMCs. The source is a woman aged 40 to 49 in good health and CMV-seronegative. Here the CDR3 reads CASSEIQGFYNEQFF. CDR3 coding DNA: TGTGCCAGCAGTGAAATACAGGGTTTCTACAATGAGCAGTTCTTC.